Reported below is one T cell receptor beta chain. This CDR3 contains 13 residues. Germline V lookup: CDR1 GTSNPN, CDR2 SVGIG (reference sequence). Between the trimmed V and J ends, which lost 2 bases and 0 bases, there was a span of 7 bases. Methods used by the authors: It was from reference gene primer amplification that nucleated cell counts were estimated. Only in-frame clones appear in the TCRdb table, and some are missing; sequencing was by immunoSEQ multiplex PCR. The V and J calls and clone size were taken over from that table, and D and trimming were inferred from the DNA. The repertoire includes a few hundred thousand clones, approximately 88% of them detected once, and roughly 6.8% sits in the top ten. The source of the sample is a study of blood T cell repertoires in COVID-19. The wider study: Samples came from the United States, Italy and Spain, spanning acute and convalescent COVID-19. From T cells, B-cell-depleted T cells, or PBMCs came the material, which was cDNA or gDNA.

Recruited during active infection, patients (from Seattle) were subsequently followed longitudinally. The sequencing sample was made of peripheral blood. The chain links TRBV30 to TRBJ1-1, with D hard to call. This clonotype was sampled from a woman aged 25 to 39 with COVID-19, enrolled during active disease. The CDR3 nucleotides are TGTGCCTGGAGTCCCCAGATGAACACTGAAGCTTTCTTT. Amino acid sequence: CAWSPQMNTEAFF.